The T cell receptor beta chain under discussion was sequenced for a study of CD8 T cells in ankylosing spondylitis. Between the trimmed V and J ends, which lost 2 bases and 2 bases, there was a span of 8 bases. The CDR3 consists of 14 residues. Study-level results: There were earlier reports of some motif variants in reactive arthritis synovial fluid and blood. CD8+ by phenotype, disease-linked clones were relatively rare in peripheral blood. For ankylosing spondylitis blood, a TCR beta motif of 7 or 8 highly homologous variants appeared characteristic.

Each TCR beta library was made by quantitative 5'-RACE that incorporated molecular barcodes. Using its own MiXCR run on the 5' RACE reads, TCRdb lists one record per CDR3 protein. Among some 300,000 distinct CDR3 sequences listed, roughly 20% were seen once. Details on this clonotype: Antigen specificity is unknown.

Material for sequencing was blood, either unsorted or a sorted T cell fraction (not recorded which). The rearrangement uses TRBV12-3 or TRBV12-4 and TRBJ2-3, with unresolved D. This receptor was taken from a female donor with ankylosing spondylitis or in good health (not recorded which). The CDR3 DNA reads as TGTGCCAGCAGTTTAAGTCTAGACACAGATACGCAGTATTTT. It yields the protein CASSLSLDTDTQYF.